The 28 T cell receptor beta chains reported below all come from one sample, sequenced in a study of blood T cell repertoires in COVID-19. Clones were sequenced by immunoSEQ multiplex PCR, and TCRdb holds only the in-frame ones, with some missing. The sample lists roughly 250,000 clones; approximately 83% were seen once. Sequencing used peripheral blood. All receptors come from a person between 65 and 80 years old with COVID-19, enrolled during active disease.

The chain recombines TRBV28 with TRBJ1-2; 7 nucleotides align to TRBD1. Germline assignment: CDR1 MDHEN and CDR2 SYDVKM. J was trimmed by 5 bases and V by 5 bases; bases with no gene match: 8. The CDR3 spans 14 residues. The CDR3 loop is CASSAQGLGYGYTF. CDR3 nucleotides: TGTGCCAGCAGTGCACAGGGGTTAGGGTATGGCTACACCTTC.

This chain uses TRBV5-1 with TRBJ2-5; 9 nucleotides agree with TRBD1. Germline CDR1 reads SGHRS; CDR2 reads YFSETQ. The CDR3 extends over 15 amino acids. V lost 0 bases, J lost 4 bases, and 4 bases stayed unmatched. CDR3 DNA: TGCGCCAGCAGCTTGGCCGGGACAGGGAGAGAGACCCAGTACTTC. Residues: CASSLAGTGRETQYF.

This chain connects TRBV18 to TRBJ2-3; 11 positions match TRBD2. Germline CDR1 and CDR2: KGHSH and LQKENI. This CDR3 has 17 residues. V was pared by 2 bases and J by 0 bases, with 4 bases of the junction left unmatched. CDR3 amino acids: CASSPLRTSGSTDTQYF. The CDR3 nucleotides read TGTGCCAGCTCACCATTAAGGACTAGCGGGAGCACAGATACGCAGTATTTT.

The chain links TRBV5-8 to TRBJ1-1, with a weak D call TRBD1 (5 bases). Per germline, CDR1 SGHTS and CDR2 YDEGEE. The CDR3 runs 13 residues. With 2 bases removed from V and 8 bases from J, the gap between germline ends came to 13 bases. CDR3 residues: CASSFGGAREAFF. In DNA form, the CDR3 reads TGTGCCAGCAGCTTCGGGGGTGCAAGAGAAGCTTTCTTT.

The rearrangement links TRBV4-1 to TRBJ2-1, with 8 bases that match TRBD1. The CDR3 length is 14 residues. Germline loops: CDR1 MGHRA, CDR2 YSYEKL. V gave up 1 base and J gave up 9 bases; unmatched junction bases: 5. DNA for the CDR3: TGCGCCAGCAGCCAAGTGTGGACAGGGAGTGAGCAGTTCTTC. Protein product: CASSQVWTGSEQFF.

This sequence joins TRBV11-3 and TRBJ2-3; tentative D call: TRBD2 (6 bases). The CDR3 is 15 residues long. V lost 1 base to trimming and J lost 8 bases, with 16 bases between them. Germline CDR1 SGHNT, CDR2 YENEEA. CDR3: CASSLGRGTGGTQYF. As DNA, the CDR3 is TGTGCCAGCAGCTTAGGCCGGGGGACGGGTGGTACGCAGTATTTT.

This chain uses TRBV6-2 or TRBV6-3 with TRBJ1-6; D is uncertain. Looked up from germline, CDR1 is MNHEY and CDR2 is SVGEGT. This CDR3 has 16 amino acids. Trimming removed 5 bases at V and 10 bases at J, with 21 bases between. The CDR3 DNA follows: TGTGCCAGCAGTCCCCGGGGAGGGATCCTTCCGTCACCCCTCCACTTT. This codes for CASSPRGGILPSPLHF.

This chain links TRBV7-9 with TRBJ1-2; the D gene is possibly TRBD1 (6 bases). Germline V gene data show CDR1 as SEHNR and CDR2 as FQNEAQ (reference sequence). Deletions cut 1 base from V and 8 bases from J, with 20 bases between. This CDR3 is built from 16 residues. The CDR3 DNA follows: TGTGCCAGCAGCTTAGGATCGGGGGGCTCTTCCCGAGGCTACACCTTC. Encoded protein: CASSLGSGGSSRGYTF.

The chain couples TRBV6-2 or TRBV6-3 to TRBJ2-7, with unresolved D. The CDR3 contains 13 residues. Germline V gives CDR1 MNHEY, CDR2 SVGEGT. Trimming shortened V by 2 bases and J by 7 bases, and 12 bases separated the two germline ends. The CDR3 sequence: CASSYPAGREQYF. The CDR3 nucleotides read TGTGCCAGCAGTTACCCGGCAGGCAGAGAGCAGTACTTC.

This chain links TRBV29-1 with TRBJ2-1, with D tentatively TRBD2 (5 bases). The CDR3 contains 15 residues. The V gene lost 6 bases and the J gene lost 4 bases, with 19 bases spanning the gap. Germline CDR1 SQVTM, CDR2 ANQGSEA. The CDR3 spells CSVELVAPGYNEQFF. CDR3 DNA sequence: TGCAGCGTCGAGTTAGTGGCGCCGGGATACAATGAGCAGTTCTTC.

This clone was observed a few times. V and J are TRBV19 and TRBJ1-4; a weak D match, TRBD1 (6 bases). Trimming took 7 bases from V and 0 from J, leaving 9 bases between them. CDR1 LNHDA and CDR2 SQIVND come from the germline V gene (reference sequence). The CDR3 runs to 14 residues. The CDR3 bases are TGTGCCAGTAAAAGGGGGACAACTAATGAAAAACTGTTTTTT. It encodes CASKRGTTNEKLFF.

The chain recombines TRBV3-1 (or the pseudogene TRBV3-2) with TRBJ2-1; D is undetermined. V was cut by 4 bases and J by 8 bases, with 9 bases left in between. Germline V gene data show CDR1 as LGHDT and CDR2 as YNNKEL (reference sequence). The CDR3 is 12 amino acids. The CDR3 region is CASSPGADEQFF. The CDR3 nucleotides are TGTGCCAGCAGCCCCGGTGCGGATGAGCAGTTCTTC.

V gene TRBV28 combines with J gene TRBJ2-1; 9 nucleotides agree with TRBD2. Germline CDR1 MDHEN, CDR2 SYDVKM. The CDR3 sequence is 16 residues long. J lost 0 bases, V lost 6 bases, and 6 bases had no gene match. CDR3 region: CASRGTSRSSYNEQFF. The CDR3 DNA reads as TGTGCCAGCAGAGGGACTAGCAGAAGCTCCTACAATGAGCAGTTCTTC.

This clone turned up a few times. This chain links TRBV14 with TRBJ2-7; unclear D gene. The CDR3 sequence is 11 residues long. Trimming shortened V by 3 bases and J by 4 bases, and 4 bases separated the two germline ends. Germline V gene sequence: CDR1 SGHDN, CDR2 FVKESK. The CDR3 protein is CASSQSYEQYF. CDR3 nucleotides: TGTGCCAGCAGCCAGAGTTACGAGCAGTACTTC.

V gene TRBV3-1 (or the pseudogene TRBV3-2) combines with J gene TRBJ1-3; 7 bases are a match to TRBD1. The CDR3 has 17 residues. Germline V gene data show CDR1 as LGHDT and CDR2 as YNNKEL (reference sequence). The V segment lost 2 bases and the J segment 0 bases; nucleotides outside the gene matches: 7. Here the CDR3 DNA reads TGTGCCAGCAGCCAACGGGACAGAACTTTCTCTGGAAACACCATATATTTT. Translation gives CASSQRDRTFSGNTIYF.

This sequence joins TRBV7-2 and TRBJ2-2, with TRBD1 identical over 7 bases. This CDR3 has 15 amino acids. Germline CDR1 is SGHTA and CDR2 is FQGNSA. The ends lost 5 bases at V and 6 bases at J; junction bases unmatched: 9. The DNA of the CDR3 is TGTGCCAGCAGCCAACAGGGGCTTGGGGCCGGGGAGCTGTTTTTT. It encodes CASSQQGLGAGELFF.

This clone was detected only once. The chain recombines TRBV5-1 with TRBJ2-1; 11 bases match TRBD2. The V gene end was trimmed by 3 bases and the J gene end by 8 bases; junction bases not matched to a gene: 1. CDR3 length: 13 amino acids. In germline, CDR1 is SGHRS, CDR2 YFSETQ. CDR3 region: CASSWTSGYEQFF. The CDR3 DNA is TGCGCCAGCAGCTGGACTAGCGGGTATGAGCAGTTCTTC.

The chain has TRBV6-5 and TRBJ1-5, with D possibly matching TRBD1 (6 bases). This CDR3 comprises 15 residues. Deletions cut 6 bases from V and 5 bases from J, with 17 bases between. Germline CDR1 is MNHEY and CDR2 is SVGAGI. In DNA, the CDR3 is TGTGCCAGCAGCTCCGGGACAACTGGGGATCAGCCCCAGCATTTT. Encoded protein: CASSSGTTGDQPQHF.

The chain employs TRBV29-1 and TRBJ1-2; D may be TRBD1 (5 bases). V was trimmed by 1 base and J by 8 bases, leaving 11 bases between them. The CDR3 is 12 residues long. From germline, CDR1 is SQVTM and CDR2 ANQGSEA. CDR3 sequence (DNA): TGCAGCGTTGAAGTCGCGGGGGAAGGCTACACCTTC. Its translation is CSVEVAGEGYTF.

The gene calls are TRBV15 and TRBJ2-3, with D tentatively TRBD2 (7 bases). Germline V CDR1 and CDR2: LNHNV, YYDKDF (reference sequence). V dropped 0 bases and J dropped 4 bases, with 20 bases sitting between them. CDR3 size: 18 residues. The CDR3 region is CATSRDVGGLVDADTQYF. The CDR3, as DNA: TGTGCCACCAGCAGAGACGTGGGGGGGCTTGTCGATGCAGATACGCAGTATTTT.

The chain employs TRBV25-1 and TRBJ1-2, with a tentative D call TRBD1 (5 bases). The germline V gene encodes CDR1 MGHDK and CDR2 SYGVNS. The V and J ends lost 4 bases and 8 bases respectively, with 8 bases between them. The CDR3 is 11 residues long. The CDR3 loop reads CASSGRVGYTF. The CDR3 coding sequence is TGTGCCAGCAGTGGCAGGGTAGGCTACACCTTC.

The chain is built from TRBV6-6 and TRBJ2-1, with D unclear. Between the trimmed V and J ends, which lost 3 bases and 5 bases, there was a span of 8 bases. The length of the CDR3 is 13 residues. Germline V gives CDR1 MNHNY, CDR2 SVGAGI (reference sequence). The CDR3 DNA follows: TGTGCCAGCAGTTATAACACCGACAATGAGCAGTTCTTC. This encodes CASSYNTDNEQFF.

The gene calls are TRBV14 and TRBJ2-2; TRBD2 matches at 16 bases. Trimming removed 3 bases from V and 5 bases from J; junction bases left unmatched: 12. The germline CDR1 and CDR2 sequences are SGHDN and FVKESK. This CDR3 is built from 20 residues. The CDR3 DNA reads as TGTGCCAGCAGCCAGACACCGGGACTAGCGGGAGGGCCGTGGACCGGGGAGCTGTTTTTT. Translated: CASSQTPGLAGGPWTGELFF.

The gene calls are TRBV7-2 and TRBJ2-7, with a weak D call TRBD1 (6 bases). Germline CDR1 is SGHTA and CDR2 is FQGNSA. V was shortened by 5 bases and J by 7 bases, with 15 bases between the two germline ends. The CDR3 length is 13 residues. The CDR3 here is CASSSTTGWEQYF. CDR3 nucleotides: TGTGCCAGCAGCAGCACGACAGGATGGGAGCAGTACTTC.

The chain recombines TRBV5-1 with TRBJ1-5; D perhaps matches TRBD1 (5 bases). The CDR3 sequence is 15 residues long. Trimming shortened V by 4 bases and J by 1 base, and 12 bases separated the two germline ends. The germline CDR1 and CDR2 sequences are SGHRS and YFSETQ. The CDR3 protein is CASSTWGESNQPQHF. The CDR3 nucleotides read TGCGCCAGCAGCACTTGGGGGGAGAGCAATCAGCCCCAGCATTTT. The full variable domain, with the rest looked up from reference TRBV5-1 and TRBJ1-5, is KAGVTQTPRYLIKTRGQQVTLSCSPISGHRSVSWYQQTPGQGLQFLFEYFSETQRNKGNFPGRFSGRQFSNSRSEMNVSTLELGDSALYLCASSTWGESNQPQHFGDGTRLSIL.

The J gene is TRBJ2-1, the V gene TRBV27, with TRBD2 matching over 16 bases. The junction had 2 bases not matched to a gene; V was cut back by 6 bases and J by 3 bases. CDR3 length: 16 residues. Germline lookup yields CDR1 MNHEY and CDR2 SMNVEV (reference sequence). CDR3: CASRGLAGGFYNEQFF. The CDR3 coding sequence is TGTGCCAGCAGGGGACTAGCGGGGGGGTTCTACAATGAGCAGTTCTTC.

The chain is built from TRBV20-1 and TRBJ2-2; D is undetermined. CDR3 length equals 13 residues. From germline, CDR1 is DFQATT and CDR2 SNEGSKA (reference sequence). The V end was cut by 3 bases, the J end by 1 base, with 6 bases between. The CDR3 sequence: CSASIRNTGELFF. The DNA of the CDR3 is TGCAGTGCTAGTATCAGGAACACCGGGGAGCTGTTTTTT.

The V call is TRBV9, the J call TRBJ2-7, with 7 bases matching TRBD1. Germline CDR1 and CDR2: SGDLS and YYNGEE. Trimming took 4 bases from V and 0 from J; bases not matched to a gene: 7. The CDR3 runs 15 residues. CDR3 sequence: CASSPRQGSSYEQYF. Written as DNA, the CDR3 is TGTGCCAGCAGCCCCCGACAGGGTAGCTCCTACGAGCAGTACTTC. Drawing the rest from reference TRBV9 and TRBJ2-7, the complete variable domain is DSGVTQTPKHLITATGQRVTLRCSPRSGDLSVYWYQQSLDQGLQFLIQYYNGEERAKGNILERFSAQQFPDLHSELNLSSLELGDSALYFCASSPRQGSSYEQYFGPGTRLTVT.